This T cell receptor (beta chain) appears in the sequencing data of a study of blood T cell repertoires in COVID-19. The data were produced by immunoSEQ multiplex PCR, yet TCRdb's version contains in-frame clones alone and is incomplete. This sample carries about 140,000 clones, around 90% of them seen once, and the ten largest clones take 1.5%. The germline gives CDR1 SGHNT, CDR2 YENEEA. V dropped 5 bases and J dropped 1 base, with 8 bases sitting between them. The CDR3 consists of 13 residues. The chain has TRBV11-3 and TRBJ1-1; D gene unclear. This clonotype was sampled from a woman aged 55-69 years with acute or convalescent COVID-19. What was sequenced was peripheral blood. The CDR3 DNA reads TGTGCCAGCAGCCTCCGGGGGAACACTGAAGCTTTCTTT. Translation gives CASSLRGNTEAFF.